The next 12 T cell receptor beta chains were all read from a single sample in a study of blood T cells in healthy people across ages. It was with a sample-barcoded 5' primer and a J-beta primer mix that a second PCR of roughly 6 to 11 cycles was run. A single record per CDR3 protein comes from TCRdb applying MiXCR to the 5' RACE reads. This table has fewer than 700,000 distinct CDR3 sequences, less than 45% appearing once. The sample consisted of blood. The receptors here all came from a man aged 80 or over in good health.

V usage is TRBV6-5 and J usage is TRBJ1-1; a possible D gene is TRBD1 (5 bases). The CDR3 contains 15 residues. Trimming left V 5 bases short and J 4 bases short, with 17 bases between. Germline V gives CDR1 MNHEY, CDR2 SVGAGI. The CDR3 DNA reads TGTGCCAGCAGTCCACGGGGGGGTTCGAGCACTGAAGCTTTCTTT. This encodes CASSPRGGSSTEAFF.

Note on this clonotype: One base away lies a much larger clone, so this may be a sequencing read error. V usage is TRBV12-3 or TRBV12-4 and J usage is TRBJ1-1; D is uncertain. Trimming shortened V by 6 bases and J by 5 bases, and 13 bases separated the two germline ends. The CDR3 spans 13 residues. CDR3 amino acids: CASSRGWETEAFF. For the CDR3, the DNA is TGTGCCAGCAGCCGCGGGTGGGAGACTGAAGCTTTCTTT.

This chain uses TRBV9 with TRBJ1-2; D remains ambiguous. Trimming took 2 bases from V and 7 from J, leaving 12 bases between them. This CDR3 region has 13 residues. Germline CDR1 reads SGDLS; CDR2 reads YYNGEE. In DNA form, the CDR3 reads TGTGCCAGCAGCGTGGAGGGCGCAGGTGGCTACACCTTC. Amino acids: CASSVEGAGGYTF.

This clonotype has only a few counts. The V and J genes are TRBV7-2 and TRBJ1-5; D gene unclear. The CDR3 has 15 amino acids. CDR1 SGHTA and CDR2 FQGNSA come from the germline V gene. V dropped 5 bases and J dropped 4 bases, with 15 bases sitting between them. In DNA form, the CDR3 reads TGTGCCAGCAGCCGTAGGGCAGGTCGTAATCAGCCCCAGCATTTT. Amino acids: CASSRRAGRNQPQHF.

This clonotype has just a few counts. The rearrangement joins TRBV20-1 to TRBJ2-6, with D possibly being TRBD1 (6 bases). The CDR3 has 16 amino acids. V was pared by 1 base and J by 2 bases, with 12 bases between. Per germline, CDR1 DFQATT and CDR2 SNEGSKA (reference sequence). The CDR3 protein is CSARVRGGPGANVLTF. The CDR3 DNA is TGCAGTGCTAGAGTTCGTGGGGGCCCTGGGGCCAACGTCCTGACTTTC.

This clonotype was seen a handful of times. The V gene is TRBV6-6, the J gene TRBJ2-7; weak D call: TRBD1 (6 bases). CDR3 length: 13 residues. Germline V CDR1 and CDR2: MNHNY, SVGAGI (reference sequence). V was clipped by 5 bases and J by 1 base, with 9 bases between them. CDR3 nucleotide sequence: TGTGCCAGCAGTAAGACAGGATCCTACGAGCAGTACTTC. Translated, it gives CASSKTGSYEQYF.

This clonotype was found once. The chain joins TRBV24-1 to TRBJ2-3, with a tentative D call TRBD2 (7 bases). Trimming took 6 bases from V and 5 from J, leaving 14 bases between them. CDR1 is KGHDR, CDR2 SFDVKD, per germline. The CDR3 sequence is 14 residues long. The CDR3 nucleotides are TGTGCCACCAGTCGAGGGGGGGCTGAAGATACGCAGTATTTT. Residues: CATSRGGAEDTQYF.

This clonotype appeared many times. This CDR3 reads CASSQVYPQETQYF. The CDR3 region has the DNA TGCGCCAGCAGCCAAGTTTATCCCCAAGAGACCCAGTACTTC. The chain couples TRBV4-3 to TRBJ2-5, with D unclear. This CDR3 has 14 residues. In germline, CDR1 is LGHNA, CDR2 YSLEER. V lost 1 base and J lost 1, with 7 bases in between.

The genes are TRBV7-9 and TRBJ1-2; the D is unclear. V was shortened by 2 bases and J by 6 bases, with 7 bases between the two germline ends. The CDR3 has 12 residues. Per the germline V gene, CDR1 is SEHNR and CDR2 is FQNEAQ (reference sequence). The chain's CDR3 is CASSLNIHGYTF. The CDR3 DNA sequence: TGTGCCAGCAGCTTAAATATCCATGGCTACACCTTC.

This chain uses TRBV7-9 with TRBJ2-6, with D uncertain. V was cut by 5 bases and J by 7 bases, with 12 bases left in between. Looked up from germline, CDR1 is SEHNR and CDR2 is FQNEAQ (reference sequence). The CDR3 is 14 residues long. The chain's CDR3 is CASSPSAPANVLTF. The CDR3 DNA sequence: TGTGCCAGCAGCCCCTCCGCCCCAGCCAACGTCCTGACTTTC. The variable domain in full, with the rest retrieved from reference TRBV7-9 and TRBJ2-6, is DTGVSQNPRHKITKRGQNVTFRCDPISEHNRLYWYRQTLGQGPEFLTYFQNEAQLEKSRLLSDRFSAERPKGSFSTLEIQRTEQGDSAMYLCASSPSAPANVLTFGAGSRLTVL.

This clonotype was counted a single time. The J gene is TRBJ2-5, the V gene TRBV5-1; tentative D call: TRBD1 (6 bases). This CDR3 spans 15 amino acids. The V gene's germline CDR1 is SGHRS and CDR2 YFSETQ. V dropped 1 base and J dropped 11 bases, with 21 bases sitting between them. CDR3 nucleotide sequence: TGCGCCAGCAGCTTGACAGGGAATGGAATAGAAGAGCAGTACTTC. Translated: CASSLTGNGIEEQYF.

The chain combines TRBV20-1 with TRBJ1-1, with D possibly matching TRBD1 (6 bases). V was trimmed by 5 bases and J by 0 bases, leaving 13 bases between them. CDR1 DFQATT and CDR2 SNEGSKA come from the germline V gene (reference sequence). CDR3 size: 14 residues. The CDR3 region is CSAQKGGVNTEAFF. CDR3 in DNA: TGCAGTGCTCAAAAAGGGGGGGTGAACACTGAAGCTTTCTTT.